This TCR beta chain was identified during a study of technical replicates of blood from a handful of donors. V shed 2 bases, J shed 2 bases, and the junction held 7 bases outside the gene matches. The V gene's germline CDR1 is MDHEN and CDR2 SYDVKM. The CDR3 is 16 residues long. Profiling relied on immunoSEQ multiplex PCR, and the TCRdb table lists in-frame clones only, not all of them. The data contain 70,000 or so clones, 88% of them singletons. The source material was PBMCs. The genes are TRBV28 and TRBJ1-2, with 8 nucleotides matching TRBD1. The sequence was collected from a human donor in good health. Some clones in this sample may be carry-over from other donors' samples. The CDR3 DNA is TGTGCCAGCAGTTTAGGGGCCCGGGACAGGAACTATGGCTACACCTTC. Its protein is CASSLGARDRNYGYTF.